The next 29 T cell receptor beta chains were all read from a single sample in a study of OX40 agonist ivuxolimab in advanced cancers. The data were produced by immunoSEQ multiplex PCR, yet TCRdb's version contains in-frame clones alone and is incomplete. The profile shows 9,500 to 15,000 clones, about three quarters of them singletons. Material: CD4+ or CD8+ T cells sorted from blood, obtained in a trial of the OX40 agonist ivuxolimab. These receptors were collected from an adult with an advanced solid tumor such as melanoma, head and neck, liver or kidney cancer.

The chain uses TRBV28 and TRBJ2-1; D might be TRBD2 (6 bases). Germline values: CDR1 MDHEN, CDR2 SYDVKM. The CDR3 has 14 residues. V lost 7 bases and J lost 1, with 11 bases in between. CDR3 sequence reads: CASTPGTSYNEQFF. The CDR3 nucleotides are TGTGCCAGCACGCCGGGGACTTCCTACAATGAGCAGTTCTTC.

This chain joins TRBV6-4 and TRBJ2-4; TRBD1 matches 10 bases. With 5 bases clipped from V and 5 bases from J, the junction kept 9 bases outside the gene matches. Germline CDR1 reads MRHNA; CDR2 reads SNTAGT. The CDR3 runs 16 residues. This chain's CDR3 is CASSQTAGTGENIQYF. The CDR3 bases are TGTGCCAGCAGTCAAACCGCCGGGACAGGGGAAAACATTCAGTACTTC.

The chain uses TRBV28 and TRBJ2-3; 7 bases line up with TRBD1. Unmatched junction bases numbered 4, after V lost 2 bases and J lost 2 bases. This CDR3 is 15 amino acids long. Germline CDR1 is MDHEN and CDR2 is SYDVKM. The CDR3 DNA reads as TGTGCCAGCAGTTTAGTGGGGACAGACACAGATACGCAGTATTTT. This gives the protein CASSLVGTDTDTQYF.

CDR3 DNA: TGCGCCAGCAGCCTGGCCCCAGTCACCGGGGAGCTGTTTTTT. Its translation is CASSLAPVTGELFF. The chain carries TRBV5-1 and TRBJ2-2; no definite D call. Germline lookup yields CDR1 SGHRS and CDR2 YFSETQ. Deletions cut 4 bases from V and 4 bases from J, with 11 bases between. The length of the CDR3 is 14 residues.

As DNA, the CDR3 is TGTGCCAGCAGACTAGCGGGGAATGAGCAGTTCTTC. Protein product: CASRLAGNEQFF. The gene calls are TRBV27 and TRBJ2-1, with 10 nucleotides matching TRBD2. After removal of 6 bases from V and 7 bases from J, the junction contained 0 bases not matched to a gene. In germline, CDR1 is MNHEY, CDR2 SMNVEV (reference sequence). This CDR3 spans 12 amino acids.

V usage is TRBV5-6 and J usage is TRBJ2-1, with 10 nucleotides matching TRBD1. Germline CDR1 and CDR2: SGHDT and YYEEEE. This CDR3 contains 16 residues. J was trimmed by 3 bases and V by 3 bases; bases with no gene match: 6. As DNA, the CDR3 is TGTGCCAGCAGCTCGGAGGGACAGGGGTTCTACAATGAGCAGTTCTTC. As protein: CASSSEGQGFYNEQFF.

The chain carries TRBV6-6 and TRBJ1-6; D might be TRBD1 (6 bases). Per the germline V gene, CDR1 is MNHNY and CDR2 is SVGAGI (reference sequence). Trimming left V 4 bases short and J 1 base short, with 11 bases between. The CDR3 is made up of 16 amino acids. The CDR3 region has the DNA TGTGCCAGCAGTTTGGAAGGGACATCCTATAATTCACCCCTCCACTTT. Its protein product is CASSLEGTSYNSPLHF.

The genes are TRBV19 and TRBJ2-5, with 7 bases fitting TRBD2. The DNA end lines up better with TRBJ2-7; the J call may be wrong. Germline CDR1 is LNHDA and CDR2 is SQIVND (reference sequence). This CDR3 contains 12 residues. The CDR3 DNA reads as TGTGCCAGTAGTGCGGGGGCCTACGAGCAGTACTTC. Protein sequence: CASSAGAYEQYF.

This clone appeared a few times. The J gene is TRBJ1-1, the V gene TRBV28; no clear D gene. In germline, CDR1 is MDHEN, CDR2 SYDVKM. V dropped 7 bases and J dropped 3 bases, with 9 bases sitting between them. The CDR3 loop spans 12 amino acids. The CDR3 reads CASTPGDTEAFF. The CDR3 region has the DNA TGTGCCAGCACCCCCGGGGACACTGAAGCTTTCTTT. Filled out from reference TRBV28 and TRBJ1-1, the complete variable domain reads DVKVTQSSRYLVKRTGEKVFLECVQDMDHENMFWYRQDPGLGLRLIYFSYDVKMKEKGDIPEGYSVSREKKERFSLILESASTNQTSMYLCASTPGDTEAFFGQGTRLTVV.

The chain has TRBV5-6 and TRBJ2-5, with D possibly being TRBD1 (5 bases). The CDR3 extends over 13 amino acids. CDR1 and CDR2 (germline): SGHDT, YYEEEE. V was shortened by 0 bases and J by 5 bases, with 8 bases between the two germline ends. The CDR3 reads CASSLAGLETQYF. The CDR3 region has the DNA TGTGCCAGCAGCTTGGCAGGGCTCGAGACCCAGTACTTC.

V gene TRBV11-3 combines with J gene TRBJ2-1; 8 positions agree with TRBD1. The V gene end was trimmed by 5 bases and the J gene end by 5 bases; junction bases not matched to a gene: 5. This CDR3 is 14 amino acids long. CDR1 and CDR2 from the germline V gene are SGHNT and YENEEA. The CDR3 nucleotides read TGTGCCAGCAGCGCCCGGACAGGGAACAATGAGCAGTTCTTC. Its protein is CASSARTGNNEQFF.

CDR3 nucleotide sequence: TGTGCCAGCAGCTTGGGGTCAGGGGGCGAGCAGTACTTC. Translated, it gives CASSLGSGGEQYF. The chain recombines TRBV5-4 with TRBJ2-7, with 7 bases that match TRBD1. Germline-derived CDR1 and CDR2 are SGHNT and YYREEE (reference sequence). With 0 bases clipped from V and 6 bases from J, the junction kept 3 bases outside the gene matches. The CDR3 is 13 residues long.

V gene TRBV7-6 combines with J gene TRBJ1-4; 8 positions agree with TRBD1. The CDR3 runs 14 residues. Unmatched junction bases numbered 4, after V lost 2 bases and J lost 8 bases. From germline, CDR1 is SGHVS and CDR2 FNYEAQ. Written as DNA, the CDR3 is TGTGCCAGCAGCTTACAGGGGGCTCAGGAAAAACTGTTTTTT. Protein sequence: CASSLQGAQEKLFF.

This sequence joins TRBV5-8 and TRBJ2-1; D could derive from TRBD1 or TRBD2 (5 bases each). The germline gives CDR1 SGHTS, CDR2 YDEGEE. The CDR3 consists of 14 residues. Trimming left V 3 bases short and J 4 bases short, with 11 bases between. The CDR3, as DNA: TGTGCCAGCAGCTCCCAGGGAGCGTACAATGAGCAGTTCTTC. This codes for CASSSQGAYNEQFF.

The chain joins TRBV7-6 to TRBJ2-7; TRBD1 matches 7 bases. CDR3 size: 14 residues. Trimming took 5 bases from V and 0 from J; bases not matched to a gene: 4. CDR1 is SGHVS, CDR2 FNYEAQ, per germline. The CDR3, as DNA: TGTGCCAGCAGCATGGACAGGAGCTCCTACGAGCAGTACTTC. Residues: CASSMDRSSYEQYF.

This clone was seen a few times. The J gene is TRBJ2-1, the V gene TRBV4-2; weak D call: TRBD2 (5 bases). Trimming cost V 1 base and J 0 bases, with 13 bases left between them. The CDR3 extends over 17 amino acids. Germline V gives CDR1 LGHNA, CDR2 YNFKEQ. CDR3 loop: CASSQAGSGSSYNEQFF. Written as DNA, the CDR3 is TGTGCCAGCAGCCAAGCCGGATCGGGGAGCTCCTACAATGAGCAGTTCTTC.

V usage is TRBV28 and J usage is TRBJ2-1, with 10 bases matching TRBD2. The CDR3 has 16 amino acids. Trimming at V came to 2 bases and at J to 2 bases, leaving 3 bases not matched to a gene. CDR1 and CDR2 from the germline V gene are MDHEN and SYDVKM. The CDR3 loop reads CASSLSGLAAYNEQFF. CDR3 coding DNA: TGTGCCAGCAGTTTAAGTGGACTAGCGGCCTACAATGAGCAGTTCTTC.

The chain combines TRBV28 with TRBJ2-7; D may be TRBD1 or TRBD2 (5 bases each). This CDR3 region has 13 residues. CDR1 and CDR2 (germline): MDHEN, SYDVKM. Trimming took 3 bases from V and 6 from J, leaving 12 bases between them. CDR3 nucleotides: TGTGCCAGCAGTTTTTATTCAGGGAGCGAGCAGTACTTC. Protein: CASSFYSGSEQYF.

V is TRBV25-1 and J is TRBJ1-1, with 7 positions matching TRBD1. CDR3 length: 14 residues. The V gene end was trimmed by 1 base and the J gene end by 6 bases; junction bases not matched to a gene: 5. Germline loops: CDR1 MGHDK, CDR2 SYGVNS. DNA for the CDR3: TGTGCCAGCAGTGAATCAGGGGGGAGGGCTGAAGCTTTCTTT. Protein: CASSESGGRAEAFF. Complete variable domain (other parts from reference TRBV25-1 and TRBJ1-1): EADIYQTPRYLVIGTGKKITLECSQTMGHDKMYWYQQDPGMELHLIHYSYGVNSTEKGDLSSESTVSRIRTEHFPLTLESARPSHTSQYLCASSESGGRAEAFFGQGTRLTVV.

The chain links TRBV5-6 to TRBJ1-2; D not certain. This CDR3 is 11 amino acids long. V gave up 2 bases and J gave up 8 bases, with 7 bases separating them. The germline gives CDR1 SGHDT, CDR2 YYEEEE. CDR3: CASSFRLGYTF. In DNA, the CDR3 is TGTGCCAGCAGCTTTCGCCTGGGCTACACCTTC.

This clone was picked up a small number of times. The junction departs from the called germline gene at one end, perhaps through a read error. Here the CDR3 reads CASREGLAGGPNTGELFF. The CDR3, as DNA: TGTGCCAGCAGGGAAGGACTAGCGGGAGGGCCGAACACCGGGGAGCTGTTTTTT. The chain links TRBV6-1 to TRBJ2-2, with 15 bases that match TRBD2. The CDR3 has 18 residues. CDR1 is MNHNS and CDR2 is SASEGT in the germline V gene.

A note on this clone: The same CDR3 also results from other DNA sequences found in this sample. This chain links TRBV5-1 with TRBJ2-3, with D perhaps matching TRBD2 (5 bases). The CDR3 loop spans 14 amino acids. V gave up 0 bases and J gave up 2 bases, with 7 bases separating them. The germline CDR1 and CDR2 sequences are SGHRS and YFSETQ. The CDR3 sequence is CASSLGTLTDTQYF. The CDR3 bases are TGCGCCAGCAGCTTGGGGACTCTCACAGATACGCAGTATTTT.

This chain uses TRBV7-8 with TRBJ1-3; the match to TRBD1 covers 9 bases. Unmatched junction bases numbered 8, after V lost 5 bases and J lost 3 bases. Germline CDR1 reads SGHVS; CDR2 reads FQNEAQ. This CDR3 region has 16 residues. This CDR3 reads CASSPCTTGGGNTIYF. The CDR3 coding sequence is TGTGCCAGCAGCCCCTGCACGACAGGGGGTGGAAACACCATATATTTT.

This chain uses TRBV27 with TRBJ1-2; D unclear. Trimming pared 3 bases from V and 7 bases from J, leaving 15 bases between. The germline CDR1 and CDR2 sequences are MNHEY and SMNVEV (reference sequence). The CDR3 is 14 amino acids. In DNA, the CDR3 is TGTGCCAGCAGTTTTTTTCCTGTGGGCTCTGGCTACACCTTC. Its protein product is CASSFFPVGSGYTF.

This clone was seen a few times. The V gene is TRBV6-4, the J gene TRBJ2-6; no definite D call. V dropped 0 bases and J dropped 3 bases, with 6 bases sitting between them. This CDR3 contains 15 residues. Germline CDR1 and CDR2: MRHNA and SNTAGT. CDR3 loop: CASSDSNRGANVLTF. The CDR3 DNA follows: TGTGCCAGCAGTGACTCGAACCGTGGGGCCAACGTCCTGACTTTC.

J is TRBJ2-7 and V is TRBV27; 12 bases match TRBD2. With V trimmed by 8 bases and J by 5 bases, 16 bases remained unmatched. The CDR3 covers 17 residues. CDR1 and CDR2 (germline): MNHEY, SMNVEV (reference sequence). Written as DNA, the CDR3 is TGTGCCAGCTCCCAGGGGGCGAGGCTAGCGGGAGGGGACGAGCAGTACTTC. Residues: CASSQGARLAGGDEQYF.

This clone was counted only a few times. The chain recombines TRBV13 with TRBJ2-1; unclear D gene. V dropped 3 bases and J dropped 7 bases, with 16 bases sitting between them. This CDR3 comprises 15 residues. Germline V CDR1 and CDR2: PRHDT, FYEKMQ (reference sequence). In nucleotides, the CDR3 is TGTGCCAGCAGCTTTAGGGTGACTGCTTGGAATGAGCAGTTCTTC. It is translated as CASSFRVTAWNEQFF.

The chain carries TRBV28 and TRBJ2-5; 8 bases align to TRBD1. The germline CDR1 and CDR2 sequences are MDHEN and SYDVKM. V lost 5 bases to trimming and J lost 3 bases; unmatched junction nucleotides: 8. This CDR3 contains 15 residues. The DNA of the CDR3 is TGTGCCAGCAGTCTCGGGACAGGACTAAAAGAGACCCAGTACTTC. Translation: CASSLGTGLKETQYF.

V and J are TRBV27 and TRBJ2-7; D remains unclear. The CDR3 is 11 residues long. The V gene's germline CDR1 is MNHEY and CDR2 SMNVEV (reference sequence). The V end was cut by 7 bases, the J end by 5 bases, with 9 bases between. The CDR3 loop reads CASTNFHEQYF. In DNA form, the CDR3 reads TGTGCCAGCACTAACTTCCACGAGCAGTACTTC.